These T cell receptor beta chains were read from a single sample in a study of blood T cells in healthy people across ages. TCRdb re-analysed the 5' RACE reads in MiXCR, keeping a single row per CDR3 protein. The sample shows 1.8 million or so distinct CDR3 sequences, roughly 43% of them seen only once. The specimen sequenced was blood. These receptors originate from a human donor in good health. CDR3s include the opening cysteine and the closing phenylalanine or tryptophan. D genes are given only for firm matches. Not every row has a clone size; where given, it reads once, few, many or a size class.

CASSFGGASGGKETQYF | TGTGCCAGCAGTTTCGGTGGGGCTAGCGGGGGGAAAGAGACCCAGTACTTC | TRBD2 | once | TRBJ2-5 | TRBV12-3/TRBV12-4 | 17
CASNKQTGVSYEQYF | TGTGCCAGCAACAAGCAAACAGGGGTCTCCTACGAGCAGTACTTC | TRBD1 | NA | TRBJ2-7 | TRBV6-2/TRBV6-3 | 15
CASSLEGFGTGGEQYF | TGTGCCAGCAGTTTAGAAGGGTTTGGGACAGGGGGCGAGCAGTACTTC | TRBD1 | NA | TRBJ2-7 | TRBV12-3/TRBV12-4 | 16
CAGSPLTRDNEAFF | TGCGCCGGCAGCCCTTTAACCCGGGACAATGAAGCTTTCTTT | NA | few | TRBJ1-1 | TRBV4-1 | 14
CASSPRGPLDGYTF | TGCGCCAGCAGTCCAAGGGGGCCTCTCGATGGCTACACCTTC | TRBD1 | NA | TRBJ1-2 | TRBV5-1 | 14
CASSPLGGFEKLFF | TGTGCCAGCAGCCCACTTGGAGGGTTTGAAAAACTGTTTTTT | NA | NA | TRBJ1-4 | TRBV11-2 | 14
CASSLLGGPFNEQFF | TGTGCCAGCAGCTTATTAGGCGGGCCCTTCAATGAGCAGTTCTTC | NA | few | TRBJ2-1 | TRBV11-1 | 15
CASSLVPLAGEYNEQFF | TGTGCCAGCAGCTTAGTCCCCCTAGCGGGGGAGTACAATGAGCAGTTCTTC | TRBD2 | NA | TRBJ2-1 | TRBV7-6 | 17
CAIAPTGPSEQFF | TGTGCCATCGCCCCTACGGGTCCGTCGGAGCAGTTCTTC | NA | NA | TRBJ2-1 | TRBV10-3 | 13
CASSLGRGRNYGYTF | TGTGCCAGCAGTTTAGGCCGGGGGCGGAACTATGGCTACACCTTC | NA | many | TRBJ1-2 | TRBV28 | 15
CASSLEVGDGYGYTF | TGTGCCAGCAGCTTAGAGGTCGGGGATGGCTATGGCTACACCTTC | NA | few | TRBJ1-2 | TRBV7-9 | 15
CASRGYRDSYTNTEAFF | TGCGCCAGCAGAGGATACCGGGACAGCTACACGAACACTGAAGCTTTCTTT | TRBD1 | NA | TRBJ1-1 | TRBV5-1 | 17
CASSGHSGYTEAFF | TGTGCCAGCAGCGGGCATTCGGGGTACACTGAAGCTTTCTTT | NA | NA | TRBJ1-1 | TRBV9 | 14
CASSEWFGGTGLGGYTF | TGTGCCAGCAGTGAATGGTTCGGCGGGACAGGGTTAGGAGGCTACACCTTC | TRBD1 | NA | TRBJ1-2 | TRBV25-1 | 17
CASSYGTPVGGDTQYF | TGTGCCAGCAGTTATGGGACCCCGGTCGGTGGAGATACGCAGTATTTT | NA | NA | TRBJ2-3 | TRBV12-3/TRBV12-4 | 16
CASSLSGAGALNYEQYF | TGTGCCAGCAGTTTATCTGGAGCGGGGGCCCTTAACTACGAGCAGTACTTC | TRBD2 | NA | TRBJ2-7 | TRBV28 | 17
CSETEPLAKNIQYF | TGCAGTGAGACGGAGCCTTTAGCCAAAAACATTCAGTACTTC | NA | many | TRBJ2-4 | TRBV20-1 | 14
CSVQGLGYGYTF | TGCAGCGTCCAGGGGTTGGGCTATGGCTACACCTTC | NA | NA | TRBJ1-2 | TRBV29-1 | 12
CASSIASGGAAGNEQFF | TGTGCCAGTAGTATAGCGAGCGGGGGGGCGGCTGGGAATGAGCAGTTCTTC | TRBD2 | few | TRBJ2-1 | TRBV19 | 17
CASSLGDRRDTEAFF | TGCGCCAGCAGCTTGGGGGACAGGAGGGACACTGAAGCTTTCTTT | TRBD1 | NA | TRBJ1-1 | TRBV5-1 | 15
CASSSNPGTGLNGYTF | TGTGCCAGCAGCTCAAACCCCGGGACAGGGTTAAATGGCTACACCTTC | TRBD1 | few | TRBJ1-2 | TRBV3-1 | 16
CSTLRLGGRREQFF | TGCAGTACCCTTCGACTGGGCGGACGACGAGAGCAGTTCTTC | NA | NA | TRBJ2-1 | TRBV20-1 | 14
CSASSLGQLAGESDEQFF | TGCAGTGCTAGCTCCCTGGGGCAACTAGCGGGGGAAAGCGATGAGCAGTTCTTC | TRBD2 | NA | TRBJ2-1 | TRBV20-1 | 18
CASSLAAGMYSPLHF | TGTGCCAGCAGCTTAGCGGCAGGGATGTATTCACCCCTCCACTTT | NA | NA | TRBJ1-6 | TRBV7-6 | 15
CASSLAAGTSFHEQFF | TGTGCCAGCAGCTTAGCCGCCGGGACTAGCTTCCATGAGCAGTTCTTC | TRBD2 | NA | TRBJ2-1 | TRBV7-2 | 16
CASSTNRVGFF | TGTGCCAGCAGTACCAACAGGGTTGGGTTCTTC | NA | NA | TRBJ2-1 | TRBV28 | 11
CASSLSGGAIIHEQFF | TGTGCCAGCAGCTTAAGCGGGGGGGCCATTATCCATGAGCAGTTCTTC | TRBD2 | once | TRBJ2-1 | TRBV7-2 | 16
CASSQVVESDTQYF | TGTGCCAGCAGCCAAGTTGTAGAGTCAGATACGCAGTATTTT | NA | NA | TRBJ2-3 | TRBV3-1 | 14
CSARGLRSPDTQYF | TGCAGTGCTAGAGGTCTACGAAGTCCAGATACGCAGTATTTT | NA | few | TRBJ2-3 | TRBV20-1 | 14
CASSQELLIGTGSNIQYF | TGCGCCAGCAGCCAAGAACTTCTAATCGGGACAGGGTCAAACATTCAGTACTTC | TRBD1 | many | TRBJ2-4 | TRBV4-3 | 18
CASSSRRGVVRNYEQYF | TGTGCCAGCAGCTCTCGGCGCGGGGTGGTCAGGAACTACGAGCAGTACTTC | NA | few | TRBJ2-7 | TRBV7-2 | 17
CSARTSGDDNEQFF | TGCAGTGCACGGACTAGCGGGGACGACAATGAGCAGTTCTTC | TRBD2 | few | TRBJ2-1 | TRBV20-1 | 14
CASSRGQNTGELFF | TGTGCCAGCAGTCGCGGACAGAACACCGGGGAGCTGTTTTTT | NA | NA | TRBJ2-2 | TRBV28 | 14
CASSSRGGQGAEQYF | TGTGCCAGCAGCTCGAGGGGGGGGCAGGGGGCCGAGCAGTACTTC | NA | NA | TRBJ2-7 | TRBV7-3 | 15
CASSSVFGDTGELFF | TGTGCCAGCAGCTCAGTATTCGGAGACACCGGGGAGCTGTTTTTT | NA | NA | TRBJ2-2 | TRBV7-2 | 15
CASSLGEGLDYGYTF | TGTGCCAGCAGCTTAGGGGAGGGGTTGGACTATGGCTACACCTTC | NA | NA | TRBJ1-2 | TRBV7-3 | 15
CASSFQVTDGNTEAFF | TGTGCCAGCAGCTTTCAAGTAACAGATGGTAACACTGAAGCTTTCTTT | NA | few | TRBJ1-1 | TRBV5-5 | 16
CASSSGTGDVADQPQHF | TGCGCCAGCAGCTCTGGGACAGGGGATGTAGCGGATCAGCCCCAGCATTTT | TRBD1 | NA | TRBJ1-5 | TRBV5-1 | 17
CASSQPSGNYEQYF | TGTGCCAGCAGCCAGCCGTCAGGGAACTACGAGCAGTACTTC | NA | few | TRBJ2-7 | TRBV3-1 | 14
CASSQDGFSGDDGWNQPQHF | TGCGCCAGCAGCCAAGATGGGTTTTCAGGGGACGATGGTTGGAATCAGCCCCAGCATTTT | NA | NA | TRBJ1-5 | TRBV4-3 | 20
CASSWGLEETQYF | TGTGCCAGCAGCTGGGGACTTGAAGAGACCCAGTACTTC | NA | NA | TRBJ2-5 | TRBV6-6 | 13